The present TCR beta chain was sequenced within a study of monozygotic twins with inflammatory bowel disease. Findings of the study overall: Reduced clonotype sharing with other individuals was observed in IBD patients relative to healthy twins, especially with disease activity.

TCRdb reprocessed the 5' RACE reads; each CDR3 protein has one entry and no DNA is given. Its clone listing holds 200,000 to 250,000 distinct CDR3 sequences. A remark on this clonotype: What it recognizes is unknown.

Germline CDR1 and CDR2: SGHTA and FQGNSA. The CDR3 covers 13 residues. The sequence was collected from a human donor with ulcerative colitis or Crohn's disease, or a healthy co-twin of an affected twin (not recorded which). This chain joins TRBV7-2 and TRBJ1-4. The specimen sequenced was blood. CDR3 residues: CASSPPSPEKLFF.